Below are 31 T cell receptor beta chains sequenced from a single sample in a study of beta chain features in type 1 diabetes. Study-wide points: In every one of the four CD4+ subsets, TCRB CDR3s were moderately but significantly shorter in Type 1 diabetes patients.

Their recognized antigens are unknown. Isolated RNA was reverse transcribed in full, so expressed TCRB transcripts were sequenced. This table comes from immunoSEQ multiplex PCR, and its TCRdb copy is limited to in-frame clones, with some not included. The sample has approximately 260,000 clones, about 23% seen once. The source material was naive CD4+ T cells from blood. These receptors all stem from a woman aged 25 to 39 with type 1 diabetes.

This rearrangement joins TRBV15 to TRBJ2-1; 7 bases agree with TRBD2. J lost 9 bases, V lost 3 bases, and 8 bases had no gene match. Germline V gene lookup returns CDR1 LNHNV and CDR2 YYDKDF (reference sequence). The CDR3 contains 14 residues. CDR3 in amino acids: CATSRDLAAPEQFF. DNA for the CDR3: TGTGCCACCAGCAGGGACCTAGCGGCCCCTGAGCAGTTCTTC.

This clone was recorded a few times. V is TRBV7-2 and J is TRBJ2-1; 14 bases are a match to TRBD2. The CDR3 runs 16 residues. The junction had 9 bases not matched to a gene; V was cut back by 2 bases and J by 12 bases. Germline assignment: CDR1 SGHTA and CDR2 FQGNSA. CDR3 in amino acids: CASSLPGLAGELGQFF. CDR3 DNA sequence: TGTGCCAGCAGCTTACCGGGACTAGCGGGAGAGCTAGGGCAGTTCTTC.

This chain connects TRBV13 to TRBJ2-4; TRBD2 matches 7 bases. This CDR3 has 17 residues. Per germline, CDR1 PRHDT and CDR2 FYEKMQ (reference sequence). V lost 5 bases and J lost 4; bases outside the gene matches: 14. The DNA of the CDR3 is TGTGCCAGCAGCCAATGGTCGAGCGGGGCGACAAAAAACATTCAGTACTTC. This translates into CASSQWSSGATKNIQYF.

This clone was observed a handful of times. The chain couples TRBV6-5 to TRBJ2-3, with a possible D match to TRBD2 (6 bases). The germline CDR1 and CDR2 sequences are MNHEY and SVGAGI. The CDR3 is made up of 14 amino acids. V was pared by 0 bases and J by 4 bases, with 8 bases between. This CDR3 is CASSYSGSADTQYF. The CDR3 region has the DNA TGTGCCAGCAGTTACTCCGGGAGCGCAGATACGCAGTATTTT.

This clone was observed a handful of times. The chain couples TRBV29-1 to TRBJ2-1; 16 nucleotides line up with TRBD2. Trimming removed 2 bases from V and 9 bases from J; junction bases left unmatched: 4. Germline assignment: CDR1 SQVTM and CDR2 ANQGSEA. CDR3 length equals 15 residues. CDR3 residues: CSVETGTSGRGEQFF. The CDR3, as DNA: TGCAGCGTTGAAACCGGGACTAGCGGGAGGGGTGAGCAGTTCTTC.

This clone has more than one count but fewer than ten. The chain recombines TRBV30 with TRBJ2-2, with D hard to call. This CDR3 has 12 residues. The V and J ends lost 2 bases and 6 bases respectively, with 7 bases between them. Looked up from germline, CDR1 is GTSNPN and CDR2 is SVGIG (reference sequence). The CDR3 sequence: CAWSYSSGELFF. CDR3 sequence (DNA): TGTGCCTGGAGTTACAGCTCCGGGGAGCTGTTTTTT.

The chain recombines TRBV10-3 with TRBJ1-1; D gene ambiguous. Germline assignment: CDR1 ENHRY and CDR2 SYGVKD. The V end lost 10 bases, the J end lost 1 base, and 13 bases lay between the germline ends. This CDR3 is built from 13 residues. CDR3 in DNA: TGTGCCACTCGAACTAGCGGGAACACTGAAGCTTTCTTT. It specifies CATRTSGNTEAFF.

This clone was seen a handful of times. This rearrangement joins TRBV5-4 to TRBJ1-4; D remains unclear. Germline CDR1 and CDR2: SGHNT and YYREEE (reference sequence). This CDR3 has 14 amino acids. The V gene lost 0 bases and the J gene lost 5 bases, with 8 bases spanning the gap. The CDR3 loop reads CASSLGAINEKLFF. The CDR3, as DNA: TGTGCCAGCAGCTTGGGGGCTATAAATGAAAAACTGTTTTTT.

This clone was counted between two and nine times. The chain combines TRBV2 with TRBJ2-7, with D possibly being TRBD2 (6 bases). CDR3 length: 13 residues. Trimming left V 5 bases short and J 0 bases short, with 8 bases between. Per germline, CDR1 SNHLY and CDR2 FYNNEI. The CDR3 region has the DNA TGTGCCAGCAGTTTAGCGGACTCCTACGAGCAGTACTTC. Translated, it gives CASSLADSYEQYF.

Here the CDR3 DNA reads TGTGCCACCAGCAGAGGAGGATTTGAGCAGTTCTTC. Translated: CATSRGGFEQFF. The chain is built from TRBV15 and TRBJ2-1; D gene unclear. Trimming pared 1 base from V and 9 bases from J, leaving 7 bases between. Germline-derived CDR1 and CDR2 are LNHNV and YYDKDF (reference sequence). The CDR3 length is 12 residues.

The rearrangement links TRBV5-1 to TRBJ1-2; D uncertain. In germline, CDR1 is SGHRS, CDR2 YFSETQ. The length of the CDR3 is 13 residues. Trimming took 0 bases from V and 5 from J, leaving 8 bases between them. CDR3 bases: TGCGCCAGCAGCTTGGAGTCGGGGTATGGCTACACCTTC. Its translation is CASSLESGYGYTF.

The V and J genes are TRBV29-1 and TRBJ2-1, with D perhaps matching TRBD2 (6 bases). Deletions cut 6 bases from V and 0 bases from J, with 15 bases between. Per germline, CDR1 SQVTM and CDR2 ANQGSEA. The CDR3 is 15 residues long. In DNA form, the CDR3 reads TGCAGCGTGCGAAGCGGGTCCCGCTCCTACAATGAGCAGTTCTTC. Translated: CSVRSGSRSYNEQFF.

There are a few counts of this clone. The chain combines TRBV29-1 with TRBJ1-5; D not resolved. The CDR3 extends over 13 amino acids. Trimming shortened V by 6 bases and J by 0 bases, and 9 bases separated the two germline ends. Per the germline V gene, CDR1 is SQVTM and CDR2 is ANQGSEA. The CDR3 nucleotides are TGCAGCGTGGGAGAGCATAGCAATCAGCCCCAGCATTTT. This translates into CSVGEHSNQPQHF.

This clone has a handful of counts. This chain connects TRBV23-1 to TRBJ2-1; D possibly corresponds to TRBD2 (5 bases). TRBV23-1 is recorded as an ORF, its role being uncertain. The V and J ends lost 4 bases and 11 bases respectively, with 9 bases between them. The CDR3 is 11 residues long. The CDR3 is CASSPSQQQFF. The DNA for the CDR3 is TGCGCCAGCAGTCCTAGCCAACAGCAGTTCTTC.

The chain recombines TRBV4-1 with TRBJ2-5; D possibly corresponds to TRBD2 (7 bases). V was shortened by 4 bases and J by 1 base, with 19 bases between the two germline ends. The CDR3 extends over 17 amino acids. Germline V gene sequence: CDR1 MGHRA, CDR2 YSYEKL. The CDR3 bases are TGCGCCAGCAGCCTCGACGGAGGGGGGGGTTTCCAAGAGACCCAGTACTTC. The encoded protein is CASSLDGGGGFQETQYF.

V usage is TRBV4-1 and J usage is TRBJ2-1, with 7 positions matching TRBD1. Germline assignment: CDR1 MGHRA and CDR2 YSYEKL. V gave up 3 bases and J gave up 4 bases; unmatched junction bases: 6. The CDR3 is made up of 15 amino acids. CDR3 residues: CASSQTGLRYNEQFF. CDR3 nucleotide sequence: TGCGCCAGCAGCCAGACAGGGCTACGGTACAATGAGCAGTTCTTC.

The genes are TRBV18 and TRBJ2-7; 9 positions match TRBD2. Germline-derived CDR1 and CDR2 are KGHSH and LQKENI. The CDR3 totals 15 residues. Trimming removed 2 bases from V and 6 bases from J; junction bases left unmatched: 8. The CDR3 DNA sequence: TGTGCCAGCTCACCAGCGGGAGGGCCCTCGGGCGAGCAGTACTTC. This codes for CASSPAGGPSGEQYF.

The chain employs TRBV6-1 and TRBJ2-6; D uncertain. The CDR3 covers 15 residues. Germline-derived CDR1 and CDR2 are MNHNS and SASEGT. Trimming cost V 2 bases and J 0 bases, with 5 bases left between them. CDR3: CASSEQISGANVLTF. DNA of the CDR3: TGTGCCAGCAGTGAACAGATCTCTGGGGCCAACGTCCTGACTTTC.

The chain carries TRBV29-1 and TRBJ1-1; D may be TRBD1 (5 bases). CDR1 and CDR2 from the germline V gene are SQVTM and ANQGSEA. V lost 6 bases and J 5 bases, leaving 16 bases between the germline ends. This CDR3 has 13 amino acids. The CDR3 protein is CSVLSDIGTEAFF. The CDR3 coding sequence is TGCAGCGTCCTTTCGGACATCGGAACTGAAGCTTTCTTT.

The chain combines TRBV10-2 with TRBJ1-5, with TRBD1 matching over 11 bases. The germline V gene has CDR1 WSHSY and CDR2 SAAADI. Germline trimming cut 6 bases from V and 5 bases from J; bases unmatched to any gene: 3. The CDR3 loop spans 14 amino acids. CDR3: CASRDRGLDQPQHF. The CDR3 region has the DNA TGCGCCAGCAGGGACAGGGGGCTCGATCAGCCCCAGCATTTT.

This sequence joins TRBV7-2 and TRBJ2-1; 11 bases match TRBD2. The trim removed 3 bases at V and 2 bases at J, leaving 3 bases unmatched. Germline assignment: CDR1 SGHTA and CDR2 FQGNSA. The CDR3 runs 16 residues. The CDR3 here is CASSFLAGGTYNEQFF. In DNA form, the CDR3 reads TGTGCCAGCAGCTTCTTAGCGGGAGGGACCTACAATGAGCAGTTCTTC.

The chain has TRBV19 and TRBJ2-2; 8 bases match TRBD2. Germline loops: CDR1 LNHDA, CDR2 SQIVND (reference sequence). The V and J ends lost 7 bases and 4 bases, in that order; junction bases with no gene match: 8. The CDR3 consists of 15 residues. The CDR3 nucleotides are TGTGCCAGTATCCCAGCGGGAGCGGGCACCGGGGAGCTGTTTTTT. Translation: CASIPAGAGTGELFF.

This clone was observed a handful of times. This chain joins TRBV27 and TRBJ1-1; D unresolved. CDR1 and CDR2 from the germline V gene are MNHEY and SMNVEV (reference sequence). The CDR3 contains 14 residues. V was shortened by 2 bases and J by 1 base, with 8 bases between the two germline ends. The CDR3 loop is CASSLHSSNTEAFF. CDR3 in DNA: TGTGCCAGCAGTTTACACTCTTCGAACACTGAAGCTTTCTTT.

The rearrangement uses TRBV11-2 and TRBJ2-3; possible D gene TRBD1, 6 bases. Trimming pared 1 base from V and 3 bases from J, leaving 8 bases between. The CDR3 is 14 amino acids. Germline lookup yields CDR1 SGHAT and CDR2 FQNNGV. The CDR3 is CASSLGTATDTQYF. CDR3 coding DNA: TGTGCCAGCAGCTTAGGGACAGCTACAGATACGCAGTATTTT.

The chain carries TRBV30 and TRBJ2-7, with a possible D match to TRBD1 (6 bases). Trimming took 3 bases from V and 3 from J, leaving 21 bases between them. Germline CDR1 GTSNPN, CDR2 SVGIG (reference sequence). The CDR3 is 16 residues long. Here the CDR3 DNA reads TGTGCCTGGAGCCGGGTCGGACAGTCCACAATCTACGAGCAGTACTTC. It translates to CAWSRVGQSTIYEQYF. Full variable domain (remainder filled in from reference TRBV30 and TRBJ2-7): SQTIHQWPATLVQPVGSPLSLECTVEGTSNPNLYWYRQAAGRGLQLLFYSVGIGQISSEVPQNLSASRPQDRQFILSSKKLLLSDSGFYLCAWSRVGQSTIYEQYFGPGTRLTVT.

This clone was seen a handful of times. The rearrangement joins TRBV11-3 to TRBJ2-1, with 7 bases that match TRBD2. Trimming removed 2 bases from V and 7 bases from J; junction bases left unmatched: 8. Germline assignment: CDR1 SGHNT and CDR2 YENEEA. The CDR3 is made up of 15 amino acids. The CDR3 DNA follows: TGTGCCAGCAGCTTACTGGCGGGAGCAAGGAATGAGCAGTTCTTC. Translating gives CASSLLAGARNEQFF.

CDR3 in DNA: TGTGCCAGCAGCCAAGATCGTGCGGGTGAAGAGACCCAGTACTTC. Residues: CASSQDRAGEETQYF. The rearrangement joins TRBV4-2 to TRBJ2-5; D is perhaps TRBD2 (5 bases). CDR1 and CDR2 from the germline V gene are LGHNA and YNFKEQ. V lost 0 bases and J lost 3, with 11 bases in between. The CDR3 extends over 15 amino acids.

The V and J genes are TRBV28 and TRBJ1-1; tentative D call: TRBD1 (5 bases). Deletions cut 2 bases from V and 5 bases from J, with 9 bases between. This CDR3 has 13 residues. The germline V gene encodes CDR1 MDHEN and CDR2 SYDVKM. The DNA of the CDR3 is TGTGCCAGCAGTTTAGGGGGGAGGACTGAAGCTTTCTTT. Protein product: CASSLGGRTEAFF.

The CDR3 here is CASSEAGQVLETQYF. The CDR3 coding sequence is TGTGCCAGCAGTGAAGCGGGACAGGTTCTTGAGACCCAGTACTTC. The rearrangement uses TRBV2 and TRBJ2-5; 8 positions agree with TRBD1. Trimming cost V 0 bases and J 5 bases; bases outside gene matches: 5. Germline-derived CDR1 and CDR2 are SNHLY and FYNNEI. The CDR3 extends over 15 amino acids.

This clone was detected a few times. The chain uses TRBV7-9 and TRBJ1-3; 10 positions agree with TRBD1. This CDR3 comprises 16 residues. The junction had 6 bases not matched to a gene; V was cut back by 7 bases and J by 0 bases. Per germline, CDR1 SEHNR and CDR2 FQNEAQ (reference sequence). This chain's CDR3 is CASTRDRGLSGNTIYF. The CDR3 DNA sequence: TGTGCCAGCACCCGGGACAGGGGACTCTCTGGAAACACCATATATTTT.

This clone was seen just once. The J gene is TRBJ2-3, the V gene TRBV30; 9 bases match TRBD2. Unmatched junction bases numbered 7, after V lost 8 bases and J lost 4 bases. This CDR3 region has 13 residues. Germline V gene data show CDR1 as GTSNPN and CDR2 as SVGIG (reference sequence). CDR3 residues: CAGSGSGADTQYF. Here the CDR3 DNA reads TGTGCCGGTAGCGGGAGTGGGGCAGATACGCAGTATTTT.